These 11 T cell receptor beta chains were sequenced from one sample in a study of low-dose radiotherapy and immunotherapy resistance in tumors. Alpha- and beta-chain coverage of first-strand cDNA came from TRAV- and TRBV-specific primers. Amplification of TCRs used a constant-region primer and V-primer adapter for about 21 PCR cycles. Each CDR3 protein gets one entry after TCRdb re-called the reads with MiXCR. The data hold roughly 8,700 distinct CDR3 sequences, with 60% to 80% observed a single time. These receptors all stem from a human donor with advanced metastatic prostate, ovarian, gallbladder or colorectal cancer (not recorded which). This table probably holds off-target reads from a library built for another chain.

The chain recombines TRBV29-1 with TRBJ1-3; D remains unclear. V was pared by 4 bases and J by 0 bases, with 7 bases between. CDR1 and CDR2 (germline): SQVTM, ANQGSEA. This CDR3 has 13 residues. The CDR3 loop reads CSVAPVSGNTIYF. DNA for the CDR3: TGCAGCGTTGCCCCCGTCTCTGGAAACACCATATATTTT. The variable domain in full, completed from reference TRBV29-1 and TRBJ1-3, reads SAVISQKPSRDICQRGTSLTIQCQVDSQVTMMFWYRQQPGQSLTLIATANQGSEATYESGFVIDKFPISRPNLTFSTLTVSNMSPEDSSIYLCSVAPVSGNTIYFGEGSWLTVV.

The CDR3 region has the DNA TGCGCCAGCAGCACCCGTAGAGGAGTAGGGAATGAGCAGTTCTTC. Protein: CASSTRRGVGNEQFF. The chain couples TRBV5-1 to TRBJ2-1, with D hard to call. CDR1 is SGHRS, CDR2 YFSETQ, per germline. This CDR3 spans 15 amino acids. V dropped 4 bases and J dropped 7 bases, with 18 bases sitting between them.

The chain links TRBV5-1 to TRBJ1-2; 7 nucleotides match TRBD1. Germline V gene data show CDR1 as SGHRS and CDR2 as YFSETQ. This CDR3 region has 14 residues. The V segment lost 0 bases and the J segment 10 bases; nucleotides outside the gene matches: 9. The CDR3 sequence is CASSLEMGTAVYTF. The CDR3 nucleotides are TGCGCCAGCAGCTTGGAGATGGGGACAGCCGTCTACACCTTC.

The V gene is TRBV28, the J gene TRBJ2-3; D remains unclear. The CDR3 runs 15 residues. CDR1 MDHEN and CDR2 SYDVKM come from the germline V gene. Between the trimmed V and J ends, which lost 3 bases and 1 base, there was a span of 11 bases. The CDR3 region is CASSLVLRGTDTQYF. For the CDR3, the DNA is TGTGCCAGCAGTTTGGTACTACGGGGCACAGATACGCAGTATTTT.

As concerns this clonotype: The junction differs from germline at one of its ends, possibly a read error. V and J are TRBV5-4 and TRBJ1-4; TRBD1 agrees at 7 bases. The CDR3 contains 14 residues. CDR1 SGHNT and CDR2 YYREEE come from the germline V gene (reference sequence). The CDR3 region has the DNA TGTGCCATCAGCTCCTCCACAGGGGACGAAAAACTGTTTTTT. Amino acid sequence: CAISSSTGDEKLFF.

The genes are TRBV2 and TRBJ2-3, with 12 bases aligning to TRBD2. CDR1 SNHLY and CDR2 FYNNEI come from the germline V gene. The CDR3 contains 16 residues. After removal of 4 bases from V and 1 base from J, the junction contained 3 bases not matched to a gene. This CDR3 is CASSATSGRGTDTQYF. The CDR3 coding sequence is TGTGCCAGCAGTGCGACTAGCGGGAGAGGCACAGATACGCAGTATTTT. Supplemented by reference TRBV2 and TRBJ2-3, the full variable domain reads EPEVTQTPSHQVTQMGQEVILRCVPISNHLYFYWYRQILGQKVEFLVSFYNNEISEKSEIFDDQFSVERPDGSNFTLKIRSTKLEDSAMYFCASSATSGRGTDTQYFGPGTRLTVL.

This chain's CDR3 is CASSLGGNLNQPQHF. The DNA of the CDR3 is TGTGCCAGCAGTCTGGGGGGAAACCTTAATCAGCCCCAGCATTTT. This chain links TRBV12-3 or TRBV12-4 with TRBJ1-5, with D possibly matching TRBD1 (5 bases). This CDR3 region has 15 residues. Trimming left V 5 bases short and J 4 bases short, with 15 bases between.

This chain joins TRBV19 and TRBJ1-5; D uncertain. Per the germline V gene, CDR1 is LNHDA and CDR2 is SQIVND (reference sequence). V was trimmed by 5 bases and J by 3 bases, leaving 11 bases between them. This CDR3 region has 14 residues. The CDR3 here is CASSVTELNQPQHF. The CDR3 nucleotides are TGTGCCAGTAGTGTGACGGAGCTCAATCAGCCCCAGCATTTT.

The CDR3 DNA reads TGTGCCAGTAGCACTCGCGGTCGGGCGCCAGACTATGGCTACACCTTC. It translates to CASSTRGRAPDYGYTF. The chain has TRBV19 and TRBJ1-2; D remains ambiguous. Germline values: CDR1 LNHDA, CDR2 SQIVND (reference sequence). The length of the CDR3 is 16 residues. V lost 6 bases and J lost 3, with 20 bases in between.

The genes are TRBV14 and TRBJ2-1; the D gene is possibly TRBD1 (6 bases). The CDR3 contains 15 residues. The germline V gene encodes CDR1 SGHDN and CDR2 FVKESK. The V gene lost 0 bases and the J gene lost 7 bases, with 13 bases spanning the gap. Here the CDR3 reads CASSQERGNINEQFF. The CDR3 DNA is TGTGCCAGCAGCCAAGAAAGGGGGAACATAAATGAGCAGTTCTTC.

This clonotype has a single count. The chain links TRBV3-1 to TRBJ2-1; no reliable D call. V was pared by 0 bases and J by 2 bases, with 11 bases between. This CDR3 region has 16 residues. Germline loops: CDR1 LGHDT, CDR2 YNNKEL (reference sequence). The CDR3 sequence: CASSQDPLSTYNEQFF. Written as DNA, the CDR3 is TGTGCCAGCAGCCAAGATCCCCTATCAACCTACAATGAGCAGTTCTTC.